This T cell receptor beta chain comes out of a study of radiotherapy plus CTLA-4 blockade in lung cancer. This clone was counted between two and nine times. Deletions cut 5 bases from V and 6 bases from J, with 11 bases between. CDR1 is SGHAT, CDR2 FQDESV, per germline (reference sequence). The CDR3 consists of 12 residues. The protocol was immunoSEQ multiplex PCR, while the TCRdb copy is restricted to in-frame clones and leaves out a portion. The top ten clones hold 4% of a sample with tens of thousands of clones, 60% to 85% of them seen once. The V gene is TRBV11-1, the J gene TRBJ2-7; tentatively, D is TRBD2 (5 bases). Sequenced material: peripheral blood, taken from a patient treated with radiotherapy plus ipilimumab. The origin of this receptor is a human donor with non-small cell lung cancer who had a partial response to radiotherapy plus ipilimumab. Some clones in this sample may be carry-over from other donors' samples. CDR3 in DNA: TGTGCCAGCAGCCCCCGGGCGGGCGAGCAGTACTTC. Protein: CASSPRAGEQYF.